The 23 T cell receptor beta chains below come from one sample, sequenced in a study of T cells in Graves' hyperthyroidism and ophthalmopathy. Amplification targeted TCR beta CDR3 regions from RNA transcripts. Researchers ran a first-round RT-PCR on the TCR CDR3 using the HTBI primer set. One entry per CDR3 protein, called by TCRdb with MiXCR from the multiplex PCR reads. This table holds around 580,000 distinct CDR3 sequences, 46% found once. The sequenced material came from peripheral blood or thyroid tissue (not recorded which). The receptors were gathered from a woman aged 18-35 years with Graves' hyperthyroidism.

This clonotype was observed a single time. A much larger clone lies one base from this, so it may be a read error. The genes are TRBV27 and TRBJ2-5, with D unclear. The CDR3 contains 13 residues. With 3 bases removed from V and 6 bases from J, the gap between germline ends came to 11 bases. In germline, CDR1 is MNHEY, CDR2 SMNVEV (reference sequence). The CDR3 loop is CASSFPPLKTQYF. The DNA of the CDR3 is TGTGCCAGCAGTTTCCCACCCCTAAAGACCCAGTACTTC.

V gene TRBV5-1 combines with J gene TRBJ2-5; D ambiguous. This CDR3 has 12 amino acids. The germline V gene has CDR1 SGHRS and CDR2 YFSETQ. Trimming shortened V by 4 bases and J by 3 bases, and 7 bases separated the two germline ends. The CDR3: CASSVTEETQYF. The DNA of the CDR3 is TGCGCCAGCAGCGTGACTGAAGAGACCCAGTACTTC.

CDR3 nucleotide sequence: TGTGCCAGCAGCTTAACGGTCACAGATGAAAAACTGTTTTTT. Its protein product is CASSLTVTDEKLFF. This chain uses TRBV7-3 with TRBJ1-4; no reliable D call. V lost 0 bases to trimming and J lost 6 bases, with 8 bases between them. The germline CDR1 and CDR2 sequences are SGHTA and FQGTGA. The CDR3 is made up of 14 amino acids.

Details on this clonotype: This CDR3 fails to terminate in the conserved phenylalanine or tryptophan, so it likely reflects a read error. V and J are TRBV6-2 or TRBV6-3 and TRBJ2-5; maybe TRBD1 (6 bases). CDR3 length equals 15 residues. V was shortened by 8 bases and J by 4 bases, with 20 bases between the two germline ends. Germline CDR1 and CDR2: MNHEY and SVGEGT. The CDR3 DNA reads TGTGCCAGCTATGAGGGGGTTGGAACCACAGAGACCCAGTACTAC. Translated, it gives CASYEGVGTTETQYY.

The CDR3 loop reads CAISGLNEGGSGNTF. The CDR3 DNA reads as TGTGCCATCAGTGGGTTGAACGAGGGCGGCTCTGGAAACACCTTC. V gene TRBV10-3 combines with J gene TRBJ1-2; D is undetermined. CDR3 size: 15 residues. In germline, CDR1 is ENHRY, CDR2 SYGVKD. V was clipped by 4 bases and J by 12 bases, with 24 bases between them.

The V call is TRBV10-3, the J call TRBJ2-1; 8 bases are shared with TRBD1. Trimming at V came to 2 bases and at J to 3 bases, leaving 6 bases not matched to a gene. The CDR3 extends over 16 amino acids. CDR1 is ENHRY and CDR2 is SYGVKD in the germline V gene. The CDR3 here is CAISEPPGTGYNEQFF. The CDR3 nucleotides are TGTGCCATCAGTGAGCCTCCCGGGACAGGCTACAATGAGCAGTTCTTC.

V is TRBV2 and J is TRBJ2-3, with D perhaps TRBD2 (5 bases). Germline CDR1 and CDR2: SNHLY and FYNNEI. Trimming removed 7 bases from V and 2 bases from J, with 13 bases in between. This CDR3 spans 14 amino acids. CDR3 sequence reads: CASKVSLATDTQYF. CDR3 nucleotide sequence: TGTGCCAGCAAGGTTTCCCTAGCCACAGATACGCAGTATTTT.

This clonotype has a count of ten or more. The chain has TRBV7-3 and TRBJ1-5; D not resolved. This CDR3 is built from 13 residues. The germline V gene encodes CDR1 SGHTA and CDR2 FQGTGA. V was cut by 2 bases and J by 7 bases, with 9 bases left in between. The CDR3 nucleotides read TGTGCCAGCAGCTTATCTCCGGCACAGCCCCAGCATTTT. It yields the protein CASSLSPAQPQHF.

The chain employs TRBV24-1 and TRBJ1-2, with 8 bases fitting TRBD1. This CDR3 region has 15 residues. Germline V gene data show CDR1 as KGHDR and CDR2 as SFDVKD. V gave up 1 base and J gave up 8 bases; unmatched junction bases: 8. The DNA of the CDR3 is TGTGCCACCAGTGATTTCCGGACAGGGCGGGAGGGCTACACCTTC. Translation gives CATSDFRTGREGYTF.

This clonotype has a count of ten or more. The rearrangement links TRBV20-1 to TRBJ2-2; D is possibly TRBD1 (6 bases). Looked up from germline, CDR1 is DFQATT and CDR2 is SNEGSKA (reference sequence). Trimming took 0 bases from V and 1 from J, leaving 9 bases between them. This CDR3 comprises 15 residues. This chain's CDR3 is CSAREGQRNTGELFF. The CDR3 DNA reads TGCAGTGCTAGAGAAGGACAGAGGAACACCGGGGAGCTGTTTTTT.

This clonotype occurred once. The chain carries TRBV5-1 and TRBJ2-7; D possibly corresponds to TRBD2 (6 bases). Germline CDR1 and CDR2: SGHRS and YFSETQ. The CDR3 spans 15 residues. The V end lost 2 bases, the J end lost 6 bases, and 18 bases lay between the germline ends. This CDR3 is CASSFSPGGASEQYF. The CDR3 DNA reads TGCGCCAGCAGCTTTTCGCCCGGGGGTGCCTCCGAGCAGTACTTC.

The sample holds one count of this clonotype. The CDR3 reads CASTDGQETQYF. The CDR3 DNA is TGTGCCAGCACCGACGGGCAAGAGACCCAGTACTTC. V gene TRBV2 combines with J gene TRBJ2-5, with D unclear. From germline, CDR1 is SNHLY and CDR2 FYNNEI. This CDR3 has 12 amino acids. Between the trimmed V and J ends, which lost 7 bases and 2 bases, there was a span of 8 bases.

The V call is TRBV24-1, the J call TRBJ1-2; 9 bases agree with TRBD1. The germline CDR1 and CDR2 sequences are KGHDR and SFDVKD. V lost 9 bases, J lost 4 bases, and 8 bases stayed unmatched. This CDR3 has 14 residues. The CDR3 DNA is TGTGCCACCGGGACAGGGCCTATACCCTATGGCTACACCTTC. This translates into CATGTGPIPYGYTF.

This sequence joins TRBV30 and TRBJ1-2; D gene uncertain. The CDR3 contains 12 residues. Germline-derived CDR1 and CDR2 are GTSNPN and SVGIG (reference sequence). Trimming cost V 2 bases and J 5 bases, with 9 bases left between them. DNA of the CDR3: TGTGCCTGGAGTTTTCAGACATATGGCTACACCTTC. Translated: CAWSFQTYGYTF.

In its sample, this clonotype was seen a few times. This rearrangement joins TRBV27 to TRBJ1-6; 9 nucleotides line up with TRBD1. V lost 6 bases, J lost 6 bases, and 3 bases stayed unmatched. Germline assignment: CDR1 MNHEY and CDR2 SMNVEV (reference sequence). This CDR3 has 14 amino acids. CDR3: CASRRDRVNSPLHF. The CDR3 DNA follows: TGTGCCAGCAGGAGGGACAGGGTTAATTCACCCCTCCACTTT.

Comments on this clonotype: A much larger clone differs from this one at a single base, so this may be a read error. The rearrangement joins TRBV13 to TRBJ1-4, with a weak D call TRBD1 (5 bases). CDR1 is PRHDT and CDR2 is FYEKMQ in the germline V gene (reference sequence). The CDR3 spans 14 residues. The DNA of the CDR3 is TGTGTCAGCAGCTTTGGGGCCTCTAATGAAAAACTGTTTTTT. It is translated as CVSSFGASNEKLFF.

The genes are TRBV7-9 and TRBJ1-1; the match to TRBD1 covers 10 bases. The germline CDR1 and CDR2 sequences are SEHNR and FQNEAQ (reference sequence). This CDR3 contains 14 residues. V was clipped by 3 bases and J by 6 bases; unmatched bases: 4. The DNA for the CDR3 is TGTGCCAGCAGCTTGACGACAGGGGGCTCTGAAGCTTTCTTT. Protein product: CASSLTTGGSEAFF.

There are a few counts of this clonotype. A much larger clone lies one base from this, so it may be a read error. CDR3 sequence (DNA): TGTGCCAGCAGTGGCGTCGGGCGACCGAACACTGAAGCTTTCTTT. This encodes CASSGVGRPNTEAFF. This rearrangement joins TRBV6-1 to TRBJ1-1; D unresolved. The CDR3 has 15 amino acids. Germline V gene data show CDR1 as MNHNS and CDR2 as SASEGT. Trimming removed 4 bases from V and 1 base from J, with 13 bases in between.

The chain couples TRBV3-1 to TRBJ1-1; D unresolved. From germline, CDR1 is LGHDT and CDR2 YNNKEL (reference sequence). The V and J ends lost 3 bases and 7 bases respectively, with 6 bases between them. This CDR3 has 11 amino acids. CDR3 nucleotides: TGTGCCAGCAGCCAGATGGATGAAGCTTTCTTT. Protein: CASSQMDEAFF.

This clonotype was seen at least ten times. The J gene is TRBJ1-1, the V gene TRBV14; 7 nucleotides match TRBD1. Germline CDR1 reads SGHDN; CDR2 reads FVKESK. CDR3 length: 13 amino acids. Losses at the gene ends were 1 base for V and 7 bases for J; bases not matched to a gene: 3. CDR3 coding DNA: TGTGCCAGCAGCCAAGTAAGGGGGCGTGAAGCTTTCTTT. Protein: CASSQVRGREAFF. Full variable domain (missing parts from reference TRBV14 and TRBJ1-1): EAGVTQFPSHSVIEKGQTVTLRCDPISGHDNLYWYRRVMGKEIKFLLHFVKESKQDESGMPNNRFLAERTGGTYSTLKVQPAELEDSGVYFCASSQVRGREAFFGQGTRLTVV.

In this sample, this clonotype turned up a few times. Likely a read error: the CDR3 ends without its conserved phenylalanine or tryptophan. No DNA is shown, since the ends of the CDR3 on it are uncertain; the CDR3 is the one TCRdb lists. V is TRBV20-1 and J is TRBJ2-7; TRBD2 was called by the table and not checked on the DNA. The germline gives CDR1 DFQATT, CDR2 SNEGSKA (reference sequence). The CDR3 region is 9 residues in length, termini included. The CDR3 protein is CSARGASGL.

This clonotype was counted many times. V usage is TRBV7-8 and J usage is TRBJ1-3; possible D gene TRBD1, 5 bases. The length of the CDR3 is 14 residues. CDR1 is SGHVS, CDR2 FQNEAQ, per germline. Trimming removed 1 base at V and 4 bases at J, with 8 bases between. In DNA form, the CDR3 reads TGTGCCAGCAGCTTAGGGACAAAGGGAAACACCATATATTTT. It is translated as CASSLGTKGNTIYF.

The sample holds a few counts of this clonotype. This chain connects TRBV5-1 to TRBJ2-5, with 10 bases identical to TRBD2. The germline V gene encodes CDR1 SGHRS and CDR2 YFSETQ. After removal of 6 bases from V and 5 bases from J, the junction contained 4 bases not matched to a gene. This CDR3 spans 13 amino acids. The CDR3 bases are TGCGCCAGCACTAGCGGGAGCCGGGAGACCCAGTACTTC. Its protein is CASTSGSRETQYF. Using reference TRBV5-1 and TRBJ2-5 for the parts outside the CDR3, the full variable domain is KAGVTQTPRYLIKTRGQQVTLSCSPISGHRSVSWYQQTPGQGLQFLFEYFSETQRNKGNFPGRFSGRQFSNSRSEMNVSTLELGDSALYLCASTSGSRETQYFGPGTRLLVL.